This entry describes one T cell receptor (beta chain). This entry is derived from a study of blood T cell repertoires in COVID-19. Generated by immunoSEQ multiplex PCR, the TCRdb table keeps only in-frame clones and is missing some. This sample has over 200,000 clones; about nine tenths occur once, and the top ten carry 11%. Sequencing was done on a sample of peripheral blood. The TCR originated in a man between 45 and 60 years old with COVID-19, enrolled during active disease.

The CDR3 sequence: CASSSQGYEQYF. The CDR3 DNA sequence: TGTGCCAGCAGCTCACAGGGTTACGAGCAGTACTTC. The V gene is TRBV5-8, the J gene TRBJ2-7; D perhaps matches TRBD1 (6 bases). The CDR3 runs to 12 residues. Germline V gene lookup returns CDR1 SGHTS and CDR2 YDEGEE. Deletions cut 3 bases from V and 4 bases from J, with 8 bases between. Drawing the rest from reference TRBV5-8 and TRBJ2-7, the complete variable domain is EAGVTQSPTHLIKTRGQQATLRCSPISGHTSVYWYQQALGLGLQFLLWYDEGEERNRGNFPPRFSGRQFPNYSSELNVNALELEDSALYLCASSSQGYEQYFGPGTRLTVT.